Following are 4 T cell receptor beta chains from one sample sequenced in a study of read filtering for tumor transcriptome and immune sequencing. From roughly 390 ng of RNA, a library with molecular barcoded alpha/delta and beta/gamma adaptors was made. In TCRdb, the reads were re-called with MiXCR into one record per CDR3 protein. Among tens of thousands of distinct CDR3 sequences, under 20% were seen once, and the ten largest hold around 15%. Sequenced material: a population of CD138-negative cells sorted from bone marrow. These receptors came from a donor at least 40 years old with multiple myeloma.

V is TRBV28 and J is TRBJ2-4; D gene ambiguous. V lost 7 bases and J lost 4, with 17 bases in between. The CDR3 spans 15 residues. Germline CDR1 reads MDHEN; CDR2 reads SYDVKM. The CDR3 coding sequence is TGTGCCAGCACTGGTACGTCCGTGCTTAAAAACATTCAGTACTTC. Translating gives CASTGTSVLKNIQYF.

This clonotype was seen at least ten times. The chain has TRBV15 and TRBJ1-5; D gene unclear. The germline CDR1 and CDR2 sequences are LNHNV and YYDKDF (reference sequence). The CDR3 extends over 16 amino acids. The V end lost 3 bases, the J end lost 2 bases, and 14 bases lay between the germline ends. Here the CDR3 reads CATSSPNPPGNQPQHF. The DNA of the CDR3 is TGTGCCACCAGCAGCCCTAACCCCCCGGGCAATCAGCCCCAGCATTTT. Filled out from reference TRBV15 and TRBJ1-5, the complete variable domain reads DAMVIQNPRYQVTQFGKPVTLSCSQTLNHNVMYWYQQKSSQAPKLLFHYYDKDFNNEADTPDNFQSRRPNTSFCFLDIRSPGLGDTAMYLCATSSPNPPGNQPQHFGDGTRLSIL.

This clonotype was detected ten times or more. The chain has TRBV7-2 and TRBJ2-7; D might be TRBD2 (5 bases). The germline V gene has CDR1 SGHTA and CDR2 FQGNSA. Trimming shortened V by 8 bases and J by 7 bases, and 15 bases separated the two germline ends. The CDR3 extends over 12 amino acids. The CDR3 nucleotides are TGTGCCAGCCATCGTCGGGGTGGTGAGCAGTACTTC. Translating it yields CASHRRGGEQYF.

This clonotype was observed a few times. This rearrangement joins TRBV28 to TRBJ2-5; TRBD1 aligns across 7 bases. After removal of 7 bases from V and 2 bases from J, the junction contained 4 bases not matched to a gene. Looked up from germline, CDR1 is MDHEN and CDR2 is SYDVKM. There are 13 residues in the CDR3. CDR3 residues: CASNSDRQETQYF. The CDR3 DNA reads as TGTGCCAGCAATTCGGACAGGCAAGAGACCCAGTACTTC.